One and the same sample provided the 14 T cell receptor beta chains below, sequenced in a study of T cell repertoires in cytomegalovirus infection. TCRdb itself ran the reads through MiXCR, one entry per CDR3 protein. The table has hundreds of thousands of distinct CDR3 sequences, less than 35% seen once. These receptors are not linked to any known antigen. The source was cultured CD8+ T cells from PBMCs, collected from culture after CMV antigen stimulation. The origin of the receptors is a human donor in good health (CMV status not recorded). Some clones in this sample may be carry-over from other donors' samples.

The table lists this clonotype with a few counts. CDR3 in amino acids: CASTLRGGTANTEAFF. The DNA of the CDR3 is TGTGCCAGCACCCTAAGGGGAGGGACGGCGAACACTGAAGCTTTCTTT. V is TRBV6-6 and J is TRBJ1-1; D possibly corresponds to TRBD1 (5 bases). Germline V gives CDR1 MNHNY, CDR2 SVGAGI (reference sequence). This CDR3 is 16 amino acids long. V was clipped by 7 bases and J by 1 base, with 19 bases between them.

The chain has TRBV4-1 and TRBJ1-6; a possible D gene is TRBD1 (5 bases). Per the germline V gene, CDR1 is MGHRA and CDR2 is YSYEKL. V lost 2 bases to trimming and J lost 10 bases, with 15 bases between them. This CDR3 region has 15 residues. CDR3 DNA: TGCGCCAGCAGCCAACAGGGACCCTCGAACTCACCCCTCCACTTT. Its protein is CASSQQGPSNSPLHF.

V is TRBV5-4 and J is TRBJ2-3, with TRBD2 identical over 14 bases. Germline CDR1 SGHNT, CDR2 YYREEE (reference sequence). V shed 4 bases and J 4 bases; nucleotides not matched to a gene: 5. This CDR3 is built from 16 residues. CDR3 residues: CASSPMTSGGADTQYF. The CDR3 nucleotides are TGTGCCAGCAGCCCAATGACTAGCGGGGGGGCAGATACGCAGTATTTT.

This clonotype was observed a few times. This rearrangement joins TRBV6-1 to TRBJ2-7, with a possible D match to TRBD1 (6 bases). The CDR3 length is 13 residues. Trimming left V 8 bases short and J 2 bases short, with 13 bases between. Germline V gives CDR1 MNHNS, CDR2 SASEGT. CDR3 loop: CASRRTATYEQYV. In nucleotides, the CDR3 is TGTGCCAGCCGGCGGACAGCGACCTACGAGCAGTACGTC.

This clonotype was observed a few times. The chain joins TRBV27 to TRBJ1-4; D remains unclear. V gave up 0 bases and J gave up 7 bases, with 9 bases separating them. The germline gives CDR1 MNHEY, CDR2 SMNVEV (reference sequence). The CDR3 length is 14 residues. CDR3 sequence (DNA): TGTGCCAGCAGTTTATCTATCGCGGCTGAAAAACTGTTTTTT. It encodes CASSLSIAAEKLFF.

The chain employs TRBV2 and TRBJ1-2, with 11 bases aligning to TRBD1. The trim removed 8 bases at V and 4 bases at J, leaving 3 bases unmatched. This CDR3 has 13 residues. The V gene's germline CDR1 is SNHLY and CDR2 FYNNEI. CDR3 sequence: CASGQGATYGYTF. The CDR3 coding sequence is TGTGCCAGCGGACAGGGGGCTACCTATGGCTACACCTTC.

Comments on this clonotype: With a much larger clone just one base away, this may be a read error. This sequence joins TRBV7-8 and TRBJ1-4; D call uncertain. Germline CDR1 is SGHVS and CDR2 is FQNEAQ. The CDR3 has 13 residues. CDR3 sequence: CANSPEVGGKLFF. In DNA form, the CDR3 reads TGTGCCAACAGCCCCGAGGTCGGTGGAAAACTGTTTTTT.

The CDR3 nucleotides are TGTGCCAGCAGCGGGACCAACTATGAGCAGTTCTTC. Encoded protein: CASSGTNYEQFF. The chain uses TRBV5-4 and TRBJ2-1; D is possibly TRBD1 or TRBD2 (5 bases each). Germline CDR1 and CDR2: SGHNT and YYREEE (reference sequence). The CDR3 covers 12 residues. Trimming took off 4 bases at V and 8 bases at J, with 10 bases between the two ends.

Regarding this clonotype: Given a much more abundant clone one base away, this may be a read error. The rearrangement joins TRBV6-5 to TRBJ1-5, with D possibly TRBD1 on 5 matching bases. The V end was cut by 2 bases, the J end by 4 bases, with 9 bases between. This CDR3 contains 14 residues. Per the germline V gene, CDR1 is MNHEY and CDR2 is SVGAGI. This CDR3 is CASSYTGVNQPQHF. The CDR3, as DNA: TGTGCCAGCAGTTACACGGGGGTTAATCAGCCCCAGCATTTT.

On this clonotype: This may be a read error, as it is one base from a much larger clone. Because the CDR3 is missing its conserved closing phenylalanine or tryptophan, this is likely a read error. The chain employs TRBV7-6 and TRBJ2-1; 9 bases align to TRBD2. This CDR3 has 15 residues. Germline V gene sequence: CDR1 SGHVS, CDR2 FNYEAQ. V dropped 6 bases and J dropped 2; count of bases not matched to a gene: 5. CDR3 region: CASREIAGAYNEQFS. In nucleotides, the CDR3 is TGTGCCAGCAGGGAAATAGCGGGGGCCTACAATGAGCAGTTCTCC.

A few counts support this clonotype. The rearrangement joins TRBV4-2 to TRBJ2-3; 7 bases line up with TRBD1. In germline, CDR1 is LGHNA, CDR2 YNFKEQ. This CDR3 is built from 16 residues. The V segment lost 0 bases and the J segment 0 bases; nucleotides outside the gene matches: 3. CDR3 DNA sequence: TGTGCCAGCAGCCAAGATGAGGGGGCCAGCACAGATACGCAGTATTTT. Residues: CASSQDEGASTDTQYF.

This clonotype occurred many times. This chain uses TRBV7-3 with TRBJ1-4; tentative D call: TRBD1 (5 bases). CDR1 SGHTA and CDR2 FQGTGA come from the germline V gene. The CDR3 consists of 15 residues. V was clipped by 8 bases and J by 7 bases, with 20 bases between them. CDR3 nucleotide sequence: TGTGCCAGCTCCGCCGCTGGGGCCCCTGGTGAAAAACTGTTTTTT. This gives the protein CASSAAGAPGEKLFF.

This clonotype turned up a few times. The CDR3 nucleotides read TGTGCCAGCAGCGGACACTTTAAGGAGACCCAGTACTTC. Translating it yields CASSGHFKETQYF. This sequence joins TRBV13 and TRBJ2-5; weak D call: TRBD1 (5 bases). Germline CDR1 PRHDT, CDR2 FYEKMQ (reference sequence). V was trimmed by 5 bases and J by 5 bases, leaving 12 bases between them. There are 13 residues in the CDR3.

This clonotype was counted a few times. The rearrangement joins TRBV12-3 or TRBV12-4 to TRBJ1-2, with D possibly being TRBD1 (5 bases). This CDR3 region has 14 residues. V lost 2 bases to trimming and J lost 5 bases, with 12 bases between them. The CDR3 reads CASSLYGGEYGYTF. CDR3 in DNA: TGTGCCAGCAGTTTATATGGGGGAGAATATGGCTACACCTTC.